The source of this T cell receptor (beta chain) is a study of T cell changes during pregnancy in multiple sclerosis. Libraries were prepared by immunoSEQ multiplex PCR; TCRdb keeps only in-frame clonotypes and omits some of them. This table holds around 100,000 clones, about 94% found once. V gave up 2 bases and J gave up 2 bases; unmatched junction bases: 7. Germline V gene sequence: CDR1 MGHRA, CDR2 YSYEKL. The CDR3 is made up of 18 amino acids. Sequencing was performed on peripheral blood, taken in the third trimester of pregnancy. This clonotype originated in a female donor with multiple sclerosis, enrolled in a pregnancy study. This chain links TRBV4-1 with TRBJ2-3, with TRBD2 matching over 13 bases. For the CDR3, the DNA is TGCGCCAGCAGCCAACAAACTAGCGGGGGGGCTTACACAGATACGCAGTATTTT. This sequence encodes CASSQQTSGGAYTDTQYF.